This record looks at one T cell receptor beta chain sequence and its context. What it recognizes is unknown. This specimen belongs to a study of post-analysis software for immune sequencing data. Study at large: Courses of disease covered relapsing-remitting, secondary progressive and progressive-relapsing multiple sclerosis.

The CDR3 sequence is 13 residues long. The germline V and J ends were trimmed by 2 bases and 7 bases, with 12 bases remaining between them. In germline, CDR1 is MNHEY, CDR2 SVGAGI. Included in the TCR beta cDNA libraries were unique molecular identifiers. From the PCR reads, TCRdb called clonotypes with MiXCR, one entry per CDR3 protein. The sample lists about 540,000 distinct CDR3 sequences, 34% occurring once. Study-level findings and limits: TRBV5-6, TRBV5-1 and TRBV20-1 belonged to a set of about five TRBV segments that were more frequent in patients than controls. Samples sharing a preparation batch grouped tightly together when assessed by F measure. Normalized Chao1 diversity was significantly lower in multiple sclerosis patients than in controls.

The gene calls are TRBV6-5 and TRBJ2-7; no firm D call. The sequence was collected from a girl aged 2-17 years with multiple sclerosis. The sample consisted of blood. The DNA of the CDR3 is TGTGCCAGCAGTTACGGGAAGGGTTTTGAGCAGTACTTC. Its protein is CASSYGKGFEQYF.